This paragraph reports one TCR beta chain. Sequencing relied on immunoSEQ assay v3.0, run at survey level. The assay was immunoSEQ multiplex PCR, and TCRdb's table has in-frame clones only and misses some. In the table there are 10,000 to 15,000 clones, roughly three quarters of which are singletons. The CDR3 spans 12 residues. Per the germline V gene, CDR1 is SGHDT and CDR2 is YYEEEE. V lost 2 bases, J lost 1 base, and 3 bases lay in between. This entry comes from a study of long-term antiretroviral therapy in people with HIV. The sequencing used unsorted PBMCs, collected 0.5 years before starting antiretroviral therapy. The chain links TRBV5-6 to TRBJ1-1, with D unclear. The TCR was taken from a woman between 40 and 50 years old with HIV. CDR3 residues: CASSFENTEAFF. The CDR3 nucleotides read TGTGCCAGCAGCTTCGAGAACACTGAAGCTTTCTTT.